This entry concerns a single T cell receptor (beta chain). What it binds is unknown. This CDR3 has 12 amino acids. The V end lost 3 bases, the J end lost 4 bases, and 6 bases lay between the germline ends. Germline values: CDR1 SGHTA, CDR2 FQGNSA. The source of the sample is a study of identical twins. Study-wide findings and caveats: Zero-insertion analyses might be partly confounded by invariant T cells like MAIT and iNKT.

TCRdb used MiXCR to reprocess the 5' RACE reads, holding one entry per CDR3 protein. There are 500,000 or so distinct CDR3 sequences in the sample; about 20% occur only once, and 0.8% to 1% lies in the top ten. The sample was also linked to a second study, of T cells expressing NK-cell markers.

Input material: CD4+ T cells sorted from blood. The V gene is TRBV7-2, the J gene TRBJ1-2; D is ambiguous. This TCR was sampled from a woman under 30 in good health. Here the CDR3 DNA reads TGTGCCAGCAGCTTTCTGATCTATGGCTACACCTTC. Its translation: CASSFLIYGYTF.